Shown below are 6 T cell receptor beta chains from a single sample sequenced in a study of T cell repertoires in cytomegalovirus infection. TCRdb analysed the reads with MiXCR anew, one entry per CDR3 protein. The table has about 450,000 distinct CDR3 sequences, approximately 31% seen once. Sequencing input: PBMCs. The receptors stem from a human donor in good health (CMV status not recorded). Some clones in this sample may be carry-over from other donors' samples.

This clonotype was seen only a few times. The V call is TRBV5-1, the J call TRBJ2-7; possibly TRBD2 for D (6 bases). The CDR3 spans 15 residues. V dropped 0 bases and J dropped 2 bases, with 12 bases sitting between them. The germline gives CDR1 SGHRS, CDR2 YFSETQ. The CDR3 is CASSLDGGDTYEQYF. CDR3 DNA: TGCGCCAGCAGCTTGGACGGGGGAGATACCTACGAGCAGTACTTC.

The sample holds a few counts of this clonotype. The CDR3 DNA sequence: TGTGCCAGCAGAGAGAGTTCAGATGAGCAGTTCTTC. It specifies CASRESSDEQFF. This chain connects TRBV11-2 to TRBJ2-1; D uncertain. The CDR3 contains 12 residues. The V gene lost 6 bases and the J gene lost 8 bases, with 11 bases spanning the gap. The germline V gene has CDR1 SGHAT and CDR2 FQNNGV. Filled out from reference TRBV11-2 and TRBJ2-1, the complete variable domain reads EAGVAQSPRYKIIEKRQSVAFWCNPISGHATLYWYQQILGQGPKLLIQFQNNGVVDDSQLPKDRFSAERLKGVDSTLKIQPAKLEDSAVYLCASRESSDEQFFGPGTRLTVL.

Turning to this clonotype: The CDR3 does not close with the conserved phenylalanine or tryptophan, likely indicating a read error. This chain uses TRBV19 with TRBJ2-7, with no clear D. The germline V and J ends were trimmed by 5 bases and 2 bases, with 22 bases remaining between them. CDR1 LNHDA and CDR2 SQIVND come from the germline V gene (reference sequence). The CDR3 loop spans 17 amino acids. CDR3 sequence (DNA): TGTGCCAGTAGTCAGCATCGAGTGGCGGCGGATCCCTACGAGCAGTACTTA. Translation: CASSQHRVAADPYEQYL.

This clonotype was seen a handful of times. V is TRBV12-3 or TRBV12-4 and J is TRBJ1-2; 8 positions match TRBD1. The CDR3 consists of 15 residues. With V trimmed by 5 bases and J by 2 bases, 7 bases remained unmatched. The CDR3 sequence: CASSLRQGQNYGYTF. CDR3 nucleotides: TGTGCCAGCAGTCTAAGACAGGGGCAGAACTATGGCTACACCTTC.

This clonotype was detected only a few times. The chain employs TRBV7-9 and TRBJ1-1; D unresolved. From germline, CDR1 is SEHNR and CDR2 FQNEAQ (reference sequence). With 0 bases removed from V and 1 base from J, the gap between germline ends came to 6 bases. This CDR3 has 14 residues. The CDR3 nucleotides are TGTGCCAGCAGCTTAGCCCTCAAGAACACTGAAGCTTTCTTT. Protein sequence: CASSLALKNTEAFF.

Only a few counts were recorded for this clonotype. This chain connects TRBV15 to TRBJ1-1; 7 bases line up with TRBD1. The germline CDR1 and CDR2 sequences are LNHNV and YYDKDF (reference sequence). The CDR3 covers 15 residues. Trimming cost V 0 bases and J 12 bases; bases outside gene matches: 13. CDR3 bases: TGTGCCACCAGCAGAGAGAGGGGGCGGATATACAATTCTTTCTTT. It translates to CATSRERGRIYNSFF.